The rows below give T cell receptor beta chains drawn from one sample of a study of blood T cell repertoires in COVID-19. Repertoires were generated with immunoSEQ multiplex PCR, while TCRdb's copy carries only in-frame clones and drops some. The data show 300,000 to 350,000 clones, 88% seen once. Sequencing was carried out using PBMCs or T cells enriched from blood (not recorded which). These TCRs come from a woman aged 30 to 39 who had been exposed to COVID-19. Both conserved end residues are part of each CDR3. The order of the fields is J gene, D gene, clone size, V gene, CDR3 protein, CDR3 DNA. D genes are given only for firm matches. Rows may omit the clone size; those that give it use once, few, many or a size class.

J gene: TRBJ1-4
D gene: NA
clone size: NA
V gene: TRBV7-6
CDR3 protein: CASSSLEGKNEKLFF
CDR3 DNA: TGTGCCAGCAGCTCCCTGGAGGGGAAGAATGAAAAACTGTTTTTT

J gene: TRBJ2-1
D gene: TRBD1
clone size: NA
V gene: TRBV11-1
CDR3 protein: CASSPGRGGYEQFF
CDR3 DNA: TGTGCCAGCAGCCCAGGGAGAGGGGGCTATGAGCAGTTCTTC

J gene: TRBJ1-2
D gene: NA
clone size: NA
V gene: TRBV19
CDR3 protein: CASSIQRTDPGYTF
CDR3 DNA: TGTGCCAGTAGTATTCAACGGACAGACCCTGGCTACACCTTC

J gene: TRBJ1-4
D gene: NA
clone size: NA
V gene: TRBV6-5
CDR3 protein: CASSYSSANEKLFF
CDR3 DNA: TGTGCCAGCAGTTACTCGTCAGCTAATGAAAAACTGTTTTTT

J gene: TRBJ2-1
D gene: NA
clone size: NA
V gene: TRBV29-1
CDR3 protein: CSVEWTLRALNEQFF
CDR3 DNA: TGCAGCGTTGAGTGGACTCTCCGGGCCCTCAATGAGCAGTTCTTC

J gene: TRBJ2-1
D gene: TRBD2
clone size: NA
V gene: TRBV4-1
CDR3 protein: CASSQESSGSHYNEQFF
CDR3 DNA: TGCGCCAGCAGCCAAGAATCCAGCGGGAGCCACTACAATGAGCAGTTCTTC

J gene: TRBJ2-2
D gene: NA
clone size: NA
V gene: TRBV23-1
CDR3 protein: CASSQGVPGELFF
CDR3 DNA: TGCGCCAGCAGTCAGGGAGTCCCCGGGGAGCTGTTTTTT

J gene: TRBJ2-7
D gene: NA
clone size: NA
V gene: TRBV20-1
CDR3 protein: CRREGHWIGF
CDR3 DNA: TGCAGACGAGAAGGACATTGGATTGGATTC

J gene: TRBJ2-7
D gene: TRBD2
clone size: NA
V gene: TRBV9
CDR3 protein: CASSVGTTTYEQYF
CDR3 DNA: TGTGCCAGCAGCGTTGGGACTACGACTTACGAGCAGTACTTC

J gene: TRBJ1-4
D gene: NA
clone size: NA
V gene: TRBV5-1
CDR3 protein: CASSGANRPEKLFF
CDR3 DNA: TGCGCCAGCAGCGGGGCTAATAGGCCCGAAAAACTGTTTTTT

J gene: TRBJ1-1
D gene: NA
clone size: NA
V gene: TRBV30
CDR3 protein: CAWAGQNTEAFF
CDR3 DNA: TGTGCCTGGGCCGGACAGAACACTGAAGCTTTCTTT

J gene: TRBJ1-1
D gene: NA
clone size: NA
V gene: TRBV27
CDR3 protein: CASSSPGTEAFF
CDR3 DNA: TGTGCCAGCAGTTCGCCAGGCACTGAAGCTTTCTTT

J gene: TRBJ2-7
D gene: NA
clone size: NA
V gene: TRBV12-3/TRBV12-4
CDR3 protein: CASSPVSYEQYF
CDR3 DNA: TGTGCCAGCAGTCCTGTCTCCTACGAGCAGTACTTC

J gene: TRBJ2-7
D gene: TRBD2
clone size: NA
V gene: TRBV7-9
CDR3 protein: CASSLVGAGAEYEQYF
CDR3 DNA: TGTGCCAGCAGCTTAGTAGGAGCGGGGGCCGAGTACGAGCAGTACTTC

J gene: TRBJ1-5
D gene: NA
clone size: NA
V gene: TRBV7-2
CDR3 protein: CASSTQNQPQHF
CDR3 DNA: TGTGCCAGCAGCACCCAGAATCAGCCCCAGCATTTT

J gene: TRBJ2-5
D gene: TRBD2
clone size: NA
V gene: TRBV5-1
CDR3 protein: CASSLVRLAGAQHQETQYF
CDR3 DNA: TGCGCCAGCAGCTTGGTGCGTCTAGCGGGGGCCCAGCACCAAGAGACCCAGTACTTC

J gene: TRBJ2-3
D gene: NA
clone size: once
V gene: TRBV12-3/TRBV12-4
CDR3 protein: CASSEHDTQYF
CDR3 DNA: TGTGCCAGCAGTGAGCATGATACGCAGTATTTT

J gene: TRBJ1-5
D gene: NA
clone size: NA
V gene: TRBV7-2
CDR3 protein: CASSLDVTVNQPQHF
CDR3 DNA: TGTGCCAGCAGCTTAGACGTGACAGTCAATCAGCCCCAGCATTTT

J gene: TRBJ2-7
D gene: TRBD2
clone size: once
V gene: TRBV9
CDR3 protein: CASSVGTSGTYSYEQYF
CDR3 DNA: TGTGCCAGCAGCGTTGGGACTAGCGGGACCTACTCCTACGAGCAGTACTTC

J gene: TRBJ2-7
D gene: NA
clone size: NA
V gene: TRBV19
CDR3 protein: CASSPSAGAGREQYF
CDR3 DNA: TGTGCCAGTAGTCCGTCGGCGGGTGCGGGTAGAGAGCAGTACTTC

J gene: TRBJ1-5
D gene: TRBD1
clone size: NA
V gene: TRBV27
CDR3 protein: CASRQGVSHQPQHF
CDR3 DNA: TGTGCCAGCAGACAGGGGGTCTCGCATCAGCCCCAGCATTTT

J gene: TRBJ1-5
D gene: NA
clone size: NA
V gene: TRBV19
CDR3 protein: CASHSLGEQQPQHF
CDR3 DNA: TGTGCCAGCCATTCCCTCGGGGAACAACAGCCCCAGCATTTT

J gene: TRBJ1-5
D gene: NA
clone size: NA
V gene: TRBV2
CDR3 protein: CAGSGQNYQPQHF
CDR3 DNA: TGTGCAGGGAGTGGACAGAATTATCAGCCCCAGCATTTT

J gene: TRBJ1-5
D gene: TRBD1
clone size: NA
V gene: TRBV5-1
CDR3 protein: CASSPNDRDPHNQPQHF
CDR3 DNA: TGCGCCAGCAGCCCCAACGACAGGGACCCCCACAATCAGCCCCAGCATTTT

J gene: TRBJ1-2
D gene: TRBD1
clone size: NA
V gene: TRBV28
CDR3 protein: CASSFSGGLSGYTF
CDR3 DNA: TGTGCCAGCAGTTTTTCAGGGGGCTTATCGGGCTACACCTTC

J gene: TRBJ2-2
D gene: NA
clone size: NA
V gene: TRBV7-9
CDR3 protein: CASREWTDDTGELFF
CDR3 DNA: TGTGCCAGCAGGGAATGGACAGACGACACCGGGGAGCTGTTTTTT

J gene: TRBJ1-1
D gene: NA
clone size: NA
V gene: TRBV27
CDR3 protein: CASSLSRGRPNTEAFF
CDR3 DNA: TGTGCCAGCAGTTTATCGCGGGGAAGACCAAACACTGAAGCTTTCTTT

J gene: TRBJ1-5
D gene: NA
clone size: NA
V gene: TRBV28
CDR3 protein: CASSLPGGSANSNQPQHF
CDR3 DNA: TGTGCCAGCAGCCTCCCTGGGGGGTCTGCAAATAGCAATCAGCCCCAGCATTTT

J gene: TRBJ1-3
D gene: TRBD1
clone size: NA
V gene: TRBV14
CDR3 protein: CASSLGQPSSGNTIYF
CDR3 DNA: TGTGCCAGCAGCCTGGGACAGCCGAGCTCTGGAAACACCATATATTTT

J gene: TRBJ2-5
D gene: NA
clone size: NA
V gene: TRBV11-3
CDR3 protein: CASSQDQETQYF
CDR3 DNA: TGTGCCAGCAGCCAGGATCAAGAGACCCAGTACTTC

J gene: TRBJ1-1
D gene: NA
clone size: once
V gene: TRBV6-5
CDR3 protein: CQSPGRGYANTEAFF
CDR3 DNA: TGTCAGTCCCCGGGGAGAGGATATGCGAACACTGAAGCTTTCTTT

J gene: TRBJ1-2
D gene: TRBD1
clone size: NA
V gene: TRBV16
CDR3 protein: CASSQSGQGNYGYTF
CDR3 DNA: TGTGCCAGCAGCCAATCGGGACAGGGAAACTATGGCTACACCTTC

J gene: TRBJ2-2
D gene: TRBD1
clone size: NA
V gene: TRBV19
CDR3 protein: CASKQGAENTGELFF
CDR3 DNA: TGTGCCAGTAAACAGGGGGCAGAGAACACCGGGGAGCTGTTTTTT

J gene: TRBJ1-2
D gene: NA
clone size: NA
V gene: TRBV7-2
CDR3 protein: CASSLAVKEVGYTF
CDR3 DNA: TGTGCCAGCAGCTTAGCGGTCAAGGAGGTTGGCTACACCTTC

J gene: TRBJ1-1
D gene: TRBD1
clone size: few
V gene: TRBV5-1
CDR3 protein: CASSLVAGGTEAFF
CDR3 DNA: TGCGCCAGCAGCTTGGTGGCAGGGGGCACTGAAGCTTTCTTT

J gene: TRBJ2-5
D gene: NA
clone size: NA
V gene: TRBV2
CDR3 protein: CASRMGGGETQYF
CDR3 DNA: TGTGCCAGCAGAATGGGGGGTGGGGAGACCCAGTACTTC

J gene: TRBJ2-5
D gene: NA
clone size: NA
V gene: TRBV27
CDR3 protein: CASSRDRRETQYF
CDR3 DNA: TGTGCCAGCAGTCGTGACAGGAGAGAGACCCAGTACTTC

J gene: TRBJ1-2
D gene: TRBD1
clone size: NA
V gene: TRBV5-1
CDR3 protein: CARVTGQGTVTGYTF
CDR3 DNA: TGCGCCAGAGTTACGGGACAGGGAACCGTAACTGGCTACACCTTC

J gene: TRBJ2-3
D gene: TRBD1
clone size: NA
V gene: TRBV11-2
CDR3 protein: CASSLDRGPDTQYF
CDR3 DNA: TGTGCCAGCAGCTTAGACAGGGGGCCAGATACGCAGTATTTT

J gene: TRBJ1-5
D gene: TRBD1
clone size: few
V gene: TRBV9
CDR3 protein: CASSVGGTGVNQPQHF
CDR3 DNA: TGTGCCAGCAGCGTAGGAGGGACAGGGGTCAATCAGCCCCAGCATTTT

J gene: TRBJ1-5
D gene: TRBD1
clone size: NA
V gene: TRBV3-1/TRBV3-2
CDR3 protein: CASSLQGKQPQHF
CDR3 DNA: TGTGCCAGCAGCCTACAGGGGAAGCAGCCCCAGCATTTT

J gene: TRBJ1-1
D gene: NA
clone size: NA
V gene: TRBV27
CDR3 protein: CASSLTELNTEAFF
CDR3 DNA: TGTGCCAGCAGTTTGACAGAGCTGAACACTGAAGCTTTCTTT

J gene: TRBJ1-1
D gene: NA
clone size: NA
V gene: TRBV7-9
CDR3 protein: CASSFIERNTEAFF
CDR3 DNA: TGTGCCAGCAGTTTCATAGAGCGGAACACTGAAGCTTTCTTT

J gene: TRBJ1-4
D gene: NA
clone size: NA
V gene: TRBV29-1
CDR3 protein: CSVGGATNEKLFF
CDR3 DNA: TGCAGCGTTGGCGGTGCAACTAATGAAAAACTGTTTTTT

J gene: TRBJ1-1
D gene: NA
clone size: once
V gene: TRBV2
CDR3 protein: CASSAPSGVGNTEAFF
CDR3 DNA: TGTGCCAGCAGTGCCCCCTCGGGAGTGGGGAACACTGAAGCTTTCTTT

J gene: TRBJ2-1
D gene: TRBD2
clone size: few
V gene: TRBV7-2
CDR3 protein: CASSPAGRERYNEQFF
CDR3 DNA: TGTGCCAGCAGCCCAGCGGGGCGGGAGAGGTACAATGAGCAGTTCTTC

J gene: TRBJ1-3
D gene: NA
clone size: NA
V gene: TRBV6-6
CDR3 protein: CASSYSDRNGNTIYF
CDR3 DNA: TGTGCCAGCAGTTACTCCGACAGGAATGGAAACACCATATATTTT

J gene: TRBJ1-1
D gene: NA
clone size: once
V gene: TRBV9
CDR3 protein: CASSVGGVANTEAFF
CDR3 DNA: TGTGCCAGCAGCGTCGGAGGGGTAGCGAACACTGAAGCTTTCTTT

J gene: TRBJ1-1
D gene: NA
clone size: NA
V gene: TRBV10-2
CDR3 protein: CASRERDSTVEAFF
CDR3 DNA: TGCGCCAGCAGGGAACGGGACTCCACGGTAGAAGCTTTCTTT

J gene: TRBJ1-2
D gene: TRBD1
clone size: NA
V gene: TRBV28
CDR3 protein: CASSLANLQGAAAGYTF
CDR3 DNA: TGTGCCAGCAGTTTAGCAAACTTACAGGGGGCGGCAGCTGGCTACACCTTC

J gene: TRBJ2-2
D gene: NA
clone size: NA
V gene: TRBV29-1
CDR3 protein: CSVDQGYTGELFF
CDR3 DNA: TGCAGCGTAGACCAGGGGTACACCGGGGAGCTGTTTTTT